This T cell receptor (beta chain) was identified during a study of vaccination and CD4 T cells after COVID-19. With respect to this clonotype: Its cognate antigen is unknown.

The CDR3 covers 13 residues. Germline V gene data show CDR1 as DFQATT and CDR2 as SNEGSKA (reference sequence). Trimming cost V 0 bases and J 7 bases, with 12 bases left between them. Regarding treatment: approximately nine-day PBMC culture with coronavirus spike peptide pools or control peptides (ViraFEST assay). At the Johns Hopkins FTIC core, DNA taken from cultured CD4+ T cells was sequenced by way of the Oncomine TCR Beta short-read assay. MiXCR, applied by TCRdb to the PCR reads, yields one record per CDR3 protein. The repertoire includes over 6,500 distinct CDR3 sequences, 50% to 65% of them detected once, and 15% to 20% sits in the top ten.

Input material: CD4+ T cells from blood, cultured in vitro. The chain is built from TRBV20-1 and TRBJ1-1; maybe TRBD1 (6 bases). The TCR was taken from a human donor who had recovered from COVID-19. The DNA of the CDR3 is TGCAGTGCTAGAGATGGGGGGGCGGGTGAAGCTTTCTTT. It translates to CSARDGGAGEAFF.